These 27 T cell receptor beta chains were sequenced from one sample in a study of cytomegalovirus exposure and HLA in healthy donors. PCR was performed using 60 Vbeta and 13 Jbeta primers. Libraries were prepared by immunoSEQ multiplex PCR; TCRdb keeps only in-frame clonotypes and omits some of them. The profile shows around 90,000 clones, under 75% of them singletons. Specimen: PBMCs. These TCRs come from a human donor in good health.

The chain has TRBV30 and TRBJ1-5; D gene ambiguous. CDR3 size: 14 residues. V lost 2 bases and J 2 bases, leaving 10 bases between the germline ends. Germline V lookup: CDR1 GTSNPN, CDR2 SVGIG (reference sequence). For the CDR3, the DNA is TGTGCCTGGAGTCCCGGGAGACGCAATCAGCCCCAGCATTTT. Protein product: CAWSPGRRNQPQHF. The complete variable domain, with remaining parts taken from reference TRBV30 and TRBJ1-5, reads SQTIHQWPATLVQPVGSPLSLECTVEGTSNPNLYWYRQAAGRGLQLLFYSVGIGQISSEVPQNLSASRPQDRQFILSSKKLLLSDSGFYLCAWSPGRRNQPQHFGDGTRLSIL.

This clone was picked up a small number of times. The rearrangement joins TRBV19 to TRBJ2-1; 13 bases fit TRBD2. Germline V gene data show CDR1 as LNHDA and CDR2 as SQIVND (reference sequence). Trimming at V came to 4 bases and at J to 5 bases, leaving 5 bases not matched to a gene. The CDR3 length is 16 residues. Written as DNA, the CDR3 is TGTGCCAGTAGTACTACTAGCGGGGGGGCCGACAATGAGCAGTTCTTC. This translates into CASSTTSGGADNEQFF.

A few counts support this clone. This sequence joins TRBV7-9 and TRBJ1-3, with 7 bases that match TRBD1. Germline V gene sequence: CDR1 SEHNR, CDR2 FQNEAQ (reference sequence). V lost 3 bases and J lost 2; bases outside the gene matches: 4. The CDR3 length is 15 residues. CDR3 nucleotides: TGTGCCAGCAGCTTTGGCAGGGGGGCTGGAAACACCATATATTTT. It translates to CASSFGRGAGNTIYF.

This clone has only a few counts. The rearrangement links TRBV6-5 to TRBJ2-3, with TRBD1 matching 11 bases. CDR1 MNHEY and CDR2 SVGAGI come from the germline V gene. The V and J ends lost 6 bases and 4 bases, in that order; junction bases with no gene match: 6. This CDR3 is 15 amino acids long. In DNA form, the CDR3 reads TGTGCCAGCAGACGGACAGGGGGCCGGTCAGATACGCAGTATTTT. Protein: CASRRTGGRSDTQYF.

J is TRBJ2-1 and V is TRBV6-5, with 7 bases that match TRBD1. V shed 6 bases, J shed 6 bases, and the junction held 5 bases outside the gene matches. Per the germline V gene, CDR1 is MNHEY and CDR2 is SVGAGI. CDR3 size: 13 residues. CDR3 residues: CASRMTGSNEQFF. The CDR3 bases are TGTGCCAGCAGGATGACAGGGAGCAATGAGCAGTTCTTC.

The chain employs TRBV5-6 and TRBJ2-3; D unresolved. Germline CDR1 reads SGHDT; CDR2 reads YYEEEE. Trimming left V 1 base short and J 5 bases short, with 11 bases between. The length of the CDR3 is 14 residues. The CDR3: CASSLSLVEDTQYF. CDR3 nucleotide sequence: TGTGCCAGCAGCTTGAGTCTAGTTGAAGATACGCAGTATTTT.

This clone was counted between two and nine times. The chain uses TRBV4-2 and TRBJ1-1, with TRBD1 matching over 8 bases. Unmatched junction bases numbered 11, after V lost 1 base and J lost 4 bases. The CDR3 is 17 residues long. CDR1 is LGHNA, CDR2 YNFKEQ, per germline. Written as DNA, the CDR3 is TGTGCCAGCAGCCAAGGGGGGACAGGTAACATGGGCACTGAAGCTTTCTTT. It encodes CASSQGGTGNMGTEAFF.

The V call is TRBV19, the J call TRBJ1-2; TRBD1 matches 8 bases. V was clipped by 3 bases and J by 8 bases; unmatched bases: 14. This CDR3 comprises 16 residues. The V gene's germline CDR1 is LNHDA and CDR2 SQIVND (reference sequence). CDR3 nucleotides: TGTGCCAGTAGTATCACCCGGACAGGGCGGGCTAGAGGCTACACCTTC. Its translation is CASSITRTGRARGYTF.

The chain recombines TRBV19 with TRBJ1-1; D remains ambiguous. The V gene's germline CDR1 is LNHDA and CDR2 SQIVND (reference sequence). The ends were cut back, 8 bases at V and 3 bases at J, with 13 bases in the middle. The CDR3 runs 13 residues. CDR3 protein: CASGTRRDTEAFF. In DNA form, the CDR3 reads TGTGCCAGTGGAACTCGGAGGGACACTGAAGCTTTCTTT.

CDR3 nucleotide sequence: TGTGCCAGCAGCCGCAGGGGGCTTCCAGGAATGGAGACCCAGTACTTC. Protein product: CASSRRGLPGMETQYF. The chain carries TRBV11-3 and TRBJ2-5; 8 nucleotides agree with TRBD1. CDR1 and CDR2 from the germline V gene are SGHNT and YENEEA. The J segment lost 5 bases and the V segment lost 5 bases, leaving 13 bases of the junction unmatched. This CDR3 contains 16 residues.

The rearrangement links TRBV11-3 to TRBJ1-1; the match to TRBD1 covers 7 bases. Germline V gene sequence: CDR1 SGHNT, CDR2 YENEEA. V lost 3 bases to trimming and J lost 5 bases; unmatched junction nucleotides: 3. The CDR3 loop spans 13 amino acids. The CDR3 sequence: CASSFDRATEAFF. CDR3 nucleotides: TGTGCCAGCAGCTTCGACAGGGCGACTGAAGCTTTCTTT.

This clone has more than one count but fewer than ten. The chain couples TRBV27 to TRBJ1-2, with a tentative D call TRBD1 (6 bases). The length of the CDR3 is 11 residues. V lost 7 bases and J lost 7, with 10 bases in between. CDR1 and CDR2 (germline): MNHEY, SMNVEV (reference sequence). The CDR3 DNA is TGTGCCAGCAAAAGGGGGGGTGGCTACACCTTC. It translates to CASKRGGGYTF.

V is TRBV6-5 and J is TRBJ1-3; no reliable D call. Germline V gene data show CDR1 as MNHEY and CDR2 as SVGAGI. The CDR3 sequence is 13 residues long. Trimming removed 6 bases at V and 7 bases at J, with 13 bases between. The CDR3 nucleotides are TGTGCCAGCAGCCCAACGCCTGAGAACACCATATATTTT. Translation: CASSPTPENTIYF.

The V and J genes are TRBV2 and TRBJ2-7; 8 nucleotides agree with TRBD1. This CDR3 is 14 amino acids long. The trim removed 2 bases at V and 4 bases at J, leaving 4 bases unmatched. Germline loops: CDR1 SNHLY, CDR2 FYNNEI. The CDR3 protein is CASSEQGAGYEQYF. The CDR3 DNA follows: TGTGCCAGCAGTGAACAGGGGGCTGGTTACGAGCAGTACTTC.

The chain carries TRBV9 and TRBJ1-3; TRBD1 is a possible D gene (6 bases). Germline values: CDR1 SGDLS, CDR2 YYNGEE. The CDR3 is 15 amino acids. The V end lost 3 bases, the J end lost 0 bases, and 10 bases lay between the germline ends. The chain's CDR3 is CASSALQGSGNTIYF. The CDR3 DNA sequence: TGTGCCAGCAGCGCCTTACAGGGCTCTGGAAACACCATATATTTT.

This clone was found a few times. Within the sample, other DNA sequences also encode this same CDR3. The chain links TRBV4-2 to TRBJ2-7; 9 nucleotides line up with TRBD2. The CDR3 is 15 amino acids. Trimming at V came to 8 bases and at J to 2 bases, leaving 10 bases not matched to a gene. Germline V CDR1 and CDR2: LGHNA, YNFKEQ. The CDR3 sequence: CASGGDSGGAYEQYF. CDR3 sequence (DNA): TGTGCCAGCGGAGGGGATAGCGGGGGTGCCTACGAGCAGTACTTC.

CDR3 sequence (DNA): TGTGCCAGCTCACCCCTCTCCGTTCAGGGGAAGGTCGACTATGGCTACACCTTC. It translates to CASSPLSVQGKVDYGYTF. The V gene is TRBV18, the J gene TRBJ1-2; D perhaps matches TRBD1 (6 bases). V lost 3 bases and J lost 3, with 23 bases in between. This CDR3 has 18 residues. The germline gives CDR1 KGHSH, CDR2 LQKENI.

The chain uses TRBV7-8 and TRBJ1-4; 8 positions match TRBD1. The CDR3 runs to 14 residues. Germline CDR1 SGHVS, CDR2 FQNEAQ. After removal of 6 bases from V and 7 bases from J, the junction contained 7 bases not matched to a gene. This CDR3 is CASRRTGLGEKLFF. Written as DNA, the CDR3 is TGTGCCAGCAGACGGACAGGGCTGGGTGAAAAACTGTTTTTT.

The rearrangement joins TRBV5-5 to TRBJ2-3; D is undetermined. The CDR3 spans 16 residues. Germline loops: CDR1 SGHKS, CDR2 YYEKEE (reference sequence). The V gene lost 1 base and the J gene lost 6 bases, with 18 bases spanning the gap. CDR3 nucleotide sequence: TGTGCCAGCAGCTTGCTGGCTGTTGACAATCGCGATACGCAGTATTTT. Its translation: CASSLLAVDNRDTQYF.

The CDR3 DNA sequence: TGCGCCAGCAGCCAAGATAGGGGCGTCTCATATACTGAAGCTTTCTTT. Residues: CASSQDRGVSYTEAFF. This sequence joins TRBV4-3 and TRBJ1-1; D possibly corresponds to TRBD1 (5 bases). The germline gives CDR1 LGHNA, CDR2 YSLEER. The CDR3 is 16 amino acids. The V and J ends lost 0 bases and 5 bases respectively, with 16 bases between them.

The chain couples TRBV5-1 to TRBJ2-7; D may be TRBD1 (6 bases). V lost 4 bases, J lost 3 bases, and 11 bases lay in between. The length of the CDR3 is 13 residues. Germline CDR1 and CDR2: SGHRS and YFSETQ. CDR3 sequence reads: CASSLTGFYEQYF. In nucleotides, the CDR3 is TGCGCCAGCAGCCTCACAGGGTTCTACGAGCAGTACTTC.

The chain links TRBV7-3 to TRBJ2-2; no definite D call. CDR1 is SGHTA, CDR2 FQGTGA, per germline. This CDR3 is built from 14 residues. Trimming cost V 4 bases and J 1 base, with 7 bases left between them. This chain's CDR3 is CASSSSENTGELFF. The CDR3 nucleotides are TGTGCCAGCAGCTCCTCAGAGAACACCGGGGAGCTGTTTTTT. The complete variable domain, with remaining parts taken from reference TRBV7-3 and TRBJ2-2, reads GAGVSQTPSNKVTEKGKYVELRCDPISGHTALYWYRQSLGQGPEFLIYFQGTGAADDSGLPNDRFFAVRPEGSVSTLKIQRTERGDSAVYLCASSSSENTGELFFGEGSRLTVL.

The genes are TRBV2 and TRBJ1-5; weak D call: TRBD1 (6 bases). The germline V and J ends were trimmed by 6 bases and 4 bases, with 13 bases remaining between them. The CDR3 totals 14 residues. Germline loops: CDR1 SNHLY, CDR2 FYNNEI. The CDR3 DNA reads as TGTGCCAGCAGGGAGTGGACAGAAAATCAGCCCCAGCATTTT. Amino acids: CASREWTENQPQHF.

The chain joins TRBV15 to TRBJ1-5; weak D call: TRBD1 (5 bases). V was trimmed by 2 bases and J by 7 bases, leaving 9 bases between them. The CDR3 extends over 13 amino acids. The germline V gene has CDR1 LNHNV and CDR2 YYDKDF (reference sequence). The chain's CDR3 is CATSRQGGQPQHF. DNA for the CDR3: TGTGCCACCAGCAGACAGGGCGGCCAGCCCCAGCATTTT.

CDR3 loop: CASRPPGGVDTQYF. CDR3 nucleotide sequence: TGTGCCAGCAGGCCCCCGGGGGGGGTAGATACGCAGTATTTT. The chain has TRBV9 and TRBJ2-3; 8 nucleotides align to TRBD2. V trimming: 5 bases; J trimming: 5 bases; junction bases outside the gene matches: 7. The CDR3 consists of 14 residues. The germline V gene has CDR1 SGDLS and CDR2 YYNGEE. Full variable domain (rest looked up from reference TRBV9 and TRBJ2-3): DSGVTQTPKHLITATGQRVTLRCSPRSGDLSVYWYQQSLDQGLQFLIQYYNGEERAKGNILERFSAQQFPDLHSELNLSSLELGDSALYFCASRPPGGVDTQYFGPGTRLTVL.

V and J are TRBV7-8 and TRBJ1-1, with no clear D. The CDR3 sequence is 16 residues long. The V gene lost 1 base and the J gene lost 0 bases, with 12 bases spanning the gap. Per germline, CDR1 SGHVS and CDR2 FQNEAQ. CDR3 DNA sequence: TGTGCCAGCAGCTTAGTTCCAGGTGTAATGAACACTGAAGCTTTCTTT. Translation gives CASSLVPGVMNTEAFF.

This clone was seen more than once but under ten times. This rearrangement joins TRBV7-2 to TRBJ1-2; 8 bases line up with TRBD1. V lost 8 bases, J lost 2 bases, and 7 bases stayed unmatched. The CDR3 has 14 residues. The germline gives CDR1 SGHTA, CDR2 FQGNSA. The CDR3 protein is CASRRDRRNYGYTF. CDR3 nucleotides: TGTGCCAGCCGAAGGGACAGGAGGAACTATGGCTACACCTTC.